Here is one T cell receptor beta chain with its context. TCRdb re-derived calls from the 5' RACE reads in MiXCR, one entry per CDR3 protein. Altogether roughly 45,000 distinct CDR3 sequences are present, around 23% being singletons, with the ten largest covering roughly 4.5%. J lost 6 bases, V lost 6 bases, and 7 bases had no gene match. This CDR3 has 15 amino acids. The germline V gene encodes CDR1 MGHRA and CDR2 YSYEKL. Tregs were sorted as CD4+CD25+CD127-/low cells. This chain uses TRBV4-1 with TRBJ2-1; 11 bases are a match to TRBD2. This clonotype was obtained from a female donor with breast cancer. Material for sequencing was Tregs sorted from a lymph node. The CDR3 protein is CASSQTTSGINEQFF. As DNA, the CDR3 is TGCGCCAGCAGTCAAACGACTAGCGGGATCAATGAGCAGTTCTTC.